This entry is about one TCR beta chain. This sample is part of a study of T cell responses to AZD1222 COVID-19 vaccine. Study context: Researchers grouped second doses given at about 4 or about 12 weeks into one pool.

Sequenced by immunoSEQ multiplex PCR; TCRdb stores in-frame clones only, minus some. The sample yields 55,000 to 75,000 clones, roughly 86% seen once. The CDR3 totals 15 residues. Germline assignment: CDR1 LGHNA and CDR2 YNFKEQ. V was shortened by 6 bases and J by 7 bases, with 19 bases between the two germline ends. The chain joins TRBV4-2 to TRBJ2-1; D is possibly TRBD1 (6 bases). Sequencing used peripheral blood, obtained on day 0 of AZD1222 vaccination. The receptor comes from an adult in good health. The DNA of the CDR3 is TGTGCCAGCAGACACTGGACAGCCGGGGTAAATGAGCAGTTCTTC. It translates to CASRHWTAGVNEQFF.